This T cell receptor beta chain was sequenced in a study of PD-1 blockade in classical Hodgkin lymphoma. The study's findings and limits: Complete responders had baseline diversity similar to newly diagnosed patients. Whereas CD4+ TCR diversity had risen significantly by C4D1, CD8+ TCR diversity had not. Relapsed/refractory patients reportedly had the lowest baseline TCR diversity, below newly diagnosed patients, who were below healthy donors. Differences between repertoires have undefined causes, possibly disease activity or prior therapy.

In the case of this clone: Its antigen is undetermined.

Relapse was seen in all patients after autologous stem cell transplantation, and brentuximab vedotin exposure was variable. Clones were sequenced by immunoSEQ multiplex PCR, and TCRdb holds only the in-frame ones, with some missing. Of tens of thousands of clones in the sample, roughly nine tenths were seen once. The receptor comes from a human donor with classical Hodgkin lymphoma. The sequencing used peripheral blood mononuclear cells (PBMCs), collected before the second cycle of nivolumab.

CDR3: CASSFGTSGSDEQFF. CDR3 coding DNA: TGTGCCAGCAGTTTTGGGACTAGCGGGAGCGATGAGCAGTTCTTC. The V gene is TRBV27, the J gene TRBJ2-1; TRBD2 matches at 14 bases. Germline V gene lookup returns CDR1 MNHEY and CDR2 SMNVEV (reference sequence). The ends lost 3 bases at V and 8 bases at J; junction bases unmatched: 3. The CDR3 is 15 amino acids.